The rows below give T cell receptor beta chains drawn from one sample of a study of Graves' ophthalmopathy and Graves' hyperthyroidism. TCRdb re-called the multiplex PCR reads through MiXCR, storing one row per CDR3 protein. This table has around 400,000 distinct CDR3 sequences, 20% to 25% appearing once. Sequences were obtained from peripheral blood. The source is a woman between 18 and 29 years old with stable Graves' hyperthyroidism. CDR3s include the opening cysteine and the closing phenylalanine or tryptophan. The D gene is left open where the match is weak. A row's size may be missing; if present it is once, few, many or a size class.

D: TRBD1
size: many
V: TRBV6-9
J: TRBJ2-2
DNA: TGTGCCAGCAGCCTAGGACAGGGGAACACCGGGGAGCTGTTTTTT
CDR3: CASSLGQGNTGELFF

D: .
size: many
V: TRBV24-1
J: TRBJ1-1
DNA: TGTGCCACCAGTGATCCCTACAGGAACACTGAAGCTTTCTTT
CDR3: CATSDPYRNTEAFF

D: .
size: .
V: TRBV6-2/TRBV6-3
J: TRBJ2-5
DNA: TGTGCCAGCACCACAAGTGGTGAGACCCAGTACTTC
CDR3: CASTTSGETQYF

D: .
size: many
V: TRBV9
J: TRBJ1-2
DNA: TGTGCCAGCAGCCTTTCAGGGGCCCTTGACTATGGCTACACCTTC
CDR3: CASSLSGALDYGYTF

D: .
size: many
V: TRBV11-2
J: TRBJ2-7
DNA: TGTGCCAGCAGCTTGCTCCCCGGGTCCTACGAGCAGTACTTC
CDR3: CASSLLPGSYEQYF

D: .
size: .
V: TRBV12-5
J: TRBJ1-2
DNA: TGTGCTAGTGGTTTGGGGGGAAACTATGGCTACACCTTC
CDR3: CASGLGGNYGYTF

D: .
size: .
V: TRBV3-1
J: TRBJ2-7
DNA: TGTGCCAGCAGCCCCTTCAGGGGCGAGCAGTACTTC
CDR3: CASSPFRGEQYF

D: .
size: .
V: TRBV7-2
J: TRBJ1-2
DNA: TGTGCCAGCAGCTTAGGACAGAGGAACGGCTACACCTTC
CDR3: CASSLGQRNGYTF

D: .
size: few
V: TRBV7-9
J: TRBJ1-3
DNA: TGTGCCAGCAGCACCGGACAACGCATGCACACCATATATTTT
CDR3: CASSTGQRMHTIYF

D: .
size: few
V: TRBV3-1
J: TRBJ1-2
DNA: TGTGCCAGCAGCCCTCGTTACCCGGGTCATGGCTACACCTTC
CDR3: CASSPRYPGHGYTF

D: .
size: many
V: TRBV28
J: TRBJ1-3
DNA: TGTGCCAGCAGTTCCCTTCGTCGCTCTGGAAACACCATATATTTT
CDR3: CASSSLRRSGNTIYF

D: .
size: many
V: TRBV18
J: TRBJ2-7
DNA: TGTGCCAGCTCACCAACCGAGGGGGCCTACGAGCAGTACTTC
CDR3: CASSPTEGAYEQYF

D: .
size: few
V: TRBV30
J: TRBJ2-7
DNA: TGTGCCTGGAGTGGGGGGGCAAACTACGAGCAGTACTTC
CDR3: CAWSGGANYEQYF

D: .
size: many
V: TRBV30
J: TRBJ1-1
DNA: TGTGCCTGGAGCCCATCGGTAGCTGAAGCTTTCTTT
CDR3: CAWSPSVAEAFF

D: .
size: many
V: TRBV29-1
J: TRBJ1-2
DNA: TGCAGCGAATTTTCAGGGCTGGATGGCTACACCTTC
CDR3: CSEFSGLDGYTF

D: TRBD2
size: .
V: TRBV6-2/TRBV6-3
J: TRBJ2-5
DNA: TGTGCCAGCAGTTACCCATCAGGACTAGCGGGACAAGAGACCCAGTACTTC
CDR3: CASSYPSGLAGQETQYF

D: TRBD2
size: many
V: TRBV2
J: TRBJ2-4
DNA: TGTGCCAGCACCCCCTTGGGACTAGCGGCAGAGTATCAGTACTTC
CDR3: CASTPLGLAAEYQYF

D: .
size: .
V: TRBV18
J: TRBJ2-2
DNA: TGTGCCAGCTCACCAGAGAATGCCGGGGAGCTGTTTTTT
CDR3: CASSPENAGELFF

D: .
size: .
V: TRBV12-3/TRBV12-4
J: TRBJ1-2
DNA: TGTGCCAGCAGTTCCTACAGGGAAGGTGGCTACACCTTC
CDR3: CASSSYREGGYTF

D: .
size: many
V: TRBV7-3
J: TRBJ1-1
DNA: TGTGCCACCTACCCGTTGGCATGCGGCGGCACTGAAGCTTTCTTT
CDR3: CATYPLACGGTEAFF

D: TRBD1
size: many
V: TRBV6-2/TRBV6-3
J: TRBJ2-4
DNA: TGTGCCAGCAGTTTCTACAGGGGGCCCGACATTAAGTACTTC
CDR3: CASSFYRGPDIKYF

D: .
size: many
V: TRBV19
J: TRBJ1-1
DNA: TGTGCCAGTAGTATAGGGGGACTTAACACTGAAGCTTTCTTT
CDR3: CASSIGGLNTEAFF

D: TRBD1
size: .
V: TRBV6-2/TRBV6-3
J: TRBJ1-1
DNA: TGTGCCAGCAGTTACTTGGGGGACAGAGGGCGGACTGAAGCTTTCTTT
CDR3: CASSYLGDRGRTEAFF

D: .
size: many
V: TRBV4-2
J: TRBJ2-5
DNA: TGTGCCAGCAGCCAAGTTGGTGTGGGGATTCGAGAGACCCAGTACTTC
CDR3: CASSQVGVGIRETQYF

D: .
size: many
V: TRBV20-1
J: TRBJ2-5
DNA: TGCAGTGCTAGTTTGGTGTTTCAAGAGACCCAGTACTTC
CDR3: CSASLVFQETQYF

D: TRBD1
size: many
V: TRBV5-1
J: TRBJ2-7
DNA: TGCGCCAGCAACAAACCGGGACAGCCCTACGAGCAGTACTTC
CDR3: CASNKPGQPYEQYF

D: .
size: many
V: TRBV6-1
J: TRBJ2-2
DNA: TGTGCCAGCAGAGGACACCAGACCGGGGAGCTGTTTTTT
CDR3: CASRGHQTGELFF

D: .
size: once
V: TRBV19
J: TRBJ1-5
DNA: TGTGCCAGTAGTCCGCAGGCTGTTAATTGGCCCCAGCATTTT
CDR3: CASSPQAVNWPQHF